Listed below are T cell receptor beta chains from one sample, sequenced in a study of cytomegalovirus exposure and HLA in healthy donors. Clones were sequenced by immunoSEQ multiplex PCR, and TCRdb holds only the in-frame ones, with some missing. In the table there are roughly 180,000 clones, around 80% of which are singletons. Input material: PBMCs. The receptors shown here come from a woman in her thirties in good health and CMV-seronegative. CDR3s include the opening cysteine and the closing phenylalanine or tryptophan. A D gene is named only where the DNA matches it firmly. Rows may omit the clone size; those that give it use once, few, many or a size class.

clone_size,d_call,v_call,j_call,cdr3_aa,cdr3_nt
.,.,TRBV29-1,TRBJ1-1,CSVVGLLNTEAFF,TGCAGCGTTGTGGGACTCCTGAACACTGAAGCTTTCTTT
.,.,TRBV4-2,TRBJ2-1,CASSQAPSLNEQFF,TGTGCCAGCAGCCAAGCTCCTAGCCTCAATGAGCAGTTCTTC
.,TRBD1,TRBV6-6,TRBJ1-2,CASSSGQGYGYTF,TGTGCCAGCAGCTCGGGACAGGGGTATGGCTACACCTTC
.,.,TRBV7-9,TRBJ2-5,CASSLQAQETQYF,TGTGCCAGCAGCTTACAGGCGCAAGAGACCCAGTACTTC
.,.,TRBV5-1,TRBJ1-1,CASSAGHGDTEAFF,TGCGCCAGCAGCGCCGGACATGGAGACACTGAAGCTTTCTTT
.,TRBD1,TRBV6-5,TRBJ1-1,CASSYGTRDPGGAFF,TGTGCCAGCAGTTACGGGACCCGGGACCCAGGGGGAGCTTTCTTT
.,TRBD1,TRBV18,TRBJ2-7,CASSQITGTGIPYEQYF,TGTGCCAGCTCACAAATCACCGGGACAGGGATTCCCTACGAGCAGTACTTC
.,.,TRBV19,TRBJ1-5,CAMPAGQGLGQPQHF,TGTGCCATGCCCGCGGGTCAGGGGCTGGGGCAGCCCCAGCATTTT
few,.,TRBV7-9,TRBJ2-7,CASSPRSGFTYEQYF,TGTGCCAGCAGCCCCCGGTCGGGGTTTACCTACGAGCAGTACTTC
once,TRBD1,TRBV10-2,TRBJ1-5,CASRGQGANQPQHF,TGCGCCAGCAGGGGACAGGGGGCGAATCAGCCCCAGCATTTT
few,.,TRBV29-1,TRBJ2-6,CSVYASSGANVLTF,TGCAGCGTCTACGCGTCTTCTGGGGCCAACGTCCTGACTTTC
few,.,TRBV6-5,TRBJ2-5,CASSYSDSQETQYF,TGTGCCAGCAGTTACTCGGACAGCCAAGAGACCCAGTACTTC
.,.,TRBV5-1,TRBJ1-1,CASSLDEGRTEAFF,TGCGCCAGCAGCTTGGACGAGGGTAGGACTGAAGCTTTCTTT
.,.,TRBV5-1,TRBJ2-7,CASSLGGYEQYF,TGCGCCAGCAGCTTGGGCGGTTACGAGCAGTACTTC
.,TRBD2,TRBV7-2,TRBJ2-1,CASSFPFGGTYNEQFF,TGTGCCAGCAGCTTCCCGTTCGGGGGGACCTACAATGAGCAGTTCTTC
.,TRBD2,TRBV2,TRBJ2-3,CASSERGGAGRTDTQYF,TGTGCCAGCAGTGAACGCGGTGGGGCCGGGAGGACAGATACGCAGTATTTT
once,.,TRBV30,TRBJ2-2,CAWRQGHRELFF,TGTGCCTGGAGGCAGGGACACCGGGAGCTGTTTTTT
.,.,TRBV2,TRBJ2-3,CASTPGGTDTQYF,TGTGCCAGCACCCCGGGGGGCACAGATACGCAGTATTTT
.,.,TRBV18,TRBJ1-5,CASSQGQFDQPQHF,TGTGCCAGCTCTCAAGGACAGTTCGATCAGCCCCAGCATTTT
.,.,TRBV10-3,TRBJ1-6,CAIGGGLDSPLHF,TGTGCCATCGGGGGGGGGCTAGATTCACCCCTCCACTTT
.,.,TRBV11-1,TRBJ2-5,CASSPFDRGTETQYF,TGTGCCAGCAGCCCGTTCGACCGGGGGACGGAGACCCAGTACTTC
.,.,TRBV29-1,TRBJ1-1,CNIRTGSTEAFF,TGCAACATTCGTACAGGGAGCACTGAAGCTTTCTTT
once,TRBD2,TRBV18,TRBJ2-3,CASSPTSGAPDTQYF,TGTGCCAGCTCACCGACTAGCGGGGCCCCAGATACGCAGTATTTT
.,TRBD1,TRBV10-2,TRBJ1-1,CATSLGYRGLMNTEAFF,TGCGCCACTTCCCTGGGCTACAGGGGGCTAATGAACACTGAAGCTTTCTTT
.,.,TRBV6-1,TRBJ1-2,CASTRELNYGYTF,TGTGCCAGCACGAGGGAGCTTAACTATGGCTACACCTTC
.,.,TRBV2,TRBJ1-2,CASRPGHGGGYTF,TGTGCCAGCAGGCCGGGACACGGAGGCGGCTACACCTTC
.,.,TRBV4-1,TRBJ2-1,CASSQTGLPYYYNEQFF,TGCGCCAGCAGCCAAACAGGGTTACCCTACTACTACAATGAGCAGTTCTTC
.,TRBD2,TRBV2,TRBJ2-2,CASRVGLAGVGGELFF,TGTGCCAGCAGGGTCGGTCTAGCGGGGGTTGGCGGGGAGCTGTTTTTT
.,TRBD1,TRBV30,TRBJ1-6,CAWSPTAGTGSPLHF,TGTGCCTGGAGTCCTACAGCAGGGACAGGTTCACCCCTCCACTTT
few,TRBD1,TRBV7-3,TRBJ1-1,CASSSRDRNTEAFF,TGTGCCAGCAGCTCCCGGGACAGGAACACTGAAGCTTTCTTT
.,TRBD1,TRBV25-1,TRBJ1-4,CASSEAGTVVTEKLFF,TGTGCCAGCAGTGAGGCGGGGACAGTCGTGACTGAAAAACTGTTTTTT
once,.,TRBV30,TRBJ2-4,CAWSAPTGLINIQYF,TGTGCCTGGAGTGCCCCGACGGGATTAATAAACATTCAGTACTTC